Listed below are T cell receptor beta chains from one sample, sequenced in a study of T cell responses to AZD1222 COVID-19 vaccine. The data were produced by immunoSEQ multiplex PCR, yet TCRdb's version contains in-frame clones alone and is incomplete. The repertoire holds 90,000 to 120,000 clones, with 90% to 95% as singletons. Sequencing was performed on peripheral blood, taken 28 days after the second AZD1222 dose. The source of these receptors is an adult who received the AZD1222 COVID-19 vaccine. CDR3s include the opening cysteine and the closing phenylalanine or tryptophan. A D gene is named only where the DNA matches it firmly. Clone size is not always given. Where it is, it says once, few, many or a class for expanded clones.

len	v_gene	abundance	d_gene	j_gene	CDR3aa	CDR3nt
13	TRBV27	once	.	TRBJ1-5	CASSLWGNQPQHF	TGTGCCAGCAGTTTATGGGGCAATCAGCCCCAGCATTTT
16	TRBV6-2/TRBV6-3	once	.	TRBJ1-5	CASSWGVKGSNQPQHF	TGTGCCAGCAGTTGGGGCGTAAAGGGCAGCAATCAGCCCCAGCATTTT
14	TRBV9	.	.	TRBJ2-5	CASSPGGHQETQYF	TGTGCCAGCAGCCCCGGTGGGCACCAAGAGACCCAGTACTTC
16	TRBV18	.	TRBD1	TRBJ1-5	CASSGQGAIGNQPQHF	TGTGCCAGCTCAGGACAGGGGGCGATCGGCAATCAGCCCCAGCATTTT
13	TRBV2	.	.	TRBJ2-1	CASSARLYNEQFF	TGTGCCAGCAGTGCGCGACTTTACAATGAGCAGTTCTTC
18	TRBV6-2/TRBV6-3	.	TRBD1	TRBJ1-6	CASSYSMKRGLYNSPLHF	TGTGCCAGCAGTTACTCGATGAAGAGGGGGCTTTATAATTCACCCCTCCACTTT
15	TRBV27	.	.	TRBJ2-1	CASSLSPRAYNEQFF	TGTGCCAGCAGTTTAAGCCCGAGAGCCTACAATGAGCAGTTCTTC
14	TRBV19	.	TRBD1	TRBJ1-5	CASTRGREDQPQHF	TGTGCCAGTACCAGGGGGCGTGAGGATCAGCCCCAGCATTTT
14	TRBV19	.	.	TRBJ1-2	CASAPGPVAEGYTF	TGTGCCAGTGCGCCGGGTCCCGTAGCTGAAGGCTACACCTTC
13	TRBV12-3/TRBV12-4	.	.	TRBJ1-4	CASSPWGPEKLFF	TGTGCCAGCAGTCCTTGGGGGCCTGAAAAACTGTTTTTT
13	TRBV5-1	.	TRBD1	TRBJ1-2	CASSSTGEGGYTF	TGCGCCAGCAGTTCCACAGGGGAAGGTGGCTACACCTTC
13	TRBV7-2	.	.	TRBJ2-2	CASSLAGTGELFF	TGTGCCAGCAGCTTAGCGGGAACCGGGGAGCTGTTTTTT
12	TRBV5-1	once	.	TRBJ2-7	CASMRVSYEQYF	TGCGCCAGCATGAGGGTCTCCTACGAGCAGTACTTC
12	TRBV27	.	.	TRBJ2-1	CASSLENNEQFF	TGTGCCAGCAGTTTAGAAAACAATGAGCAGTTCTTC
12	TRBV2	.	.	TRBJ2-1	CASSEALLEQFF	TGTGCCAGCAGTGAAGCCCTTCTTGAGCAGTTCTTC
13	TRBV7-8	.	.	TRBJ1-5	CASSQGGVEPQHF	TGTGCCAGCAGCCAGGGAGGGGTCGAGCCCCAGCATTTT
16	TRBV7-2	.	TRBD1	TRBJ2-6	CASSLVGQGVSNVLTF	TGTGCCAGCAGCTTAGTGGGACAGGGAGTTTCCAACGTCCTGACTTTC
13	TRBV30	.	.	TRBJ2-7	CAWTRGPVDEQYF	TGTGCCTGGACCCGAGGCCCTGTAGACGAGCAGTACTTC
15	TRBV9	.	.	TRBJ1-1	CASSVIRRAFTEAFF	TGTGCCAGCAGCGTAATACGTAGGGCCTTCACTGAAGCTTTCTTT
14	TRBV6-5	.	.	TRBJ1-5	CASSYLTENQPQHF	TGTGCCAGCAGTTACCTGACAGAGAATCAGCCCCAGCATTTT
13	TRBV3-1/TRBV3-2	.	TRBD1	TRBJ2-7	CASSRDRTDEQYF	TGTGCCAGCAGCCGGGACAGGACAGACGAGCAGTACTTC
15	TRBV7-9	.	.	TRBJ1-2	CASSPWQGSAGGYTF	TGTGCCAGCAGCCCCTGGCAGGGGTCGGCGGGAGGCTACACCTTC
12	TRBV3-1/TRBV3-2	.	.	TRBJ2-1	CASSQDSDEQFF	TGTGCCAGCAGCCAAGATTCGGATGAGCAGTTCTTC
15	TRBV24-1	.	.	TRBJ1-5	CATSDMDASNQPQHF	TGTGCCACCAGTGATATGGACGCTAGCAATCAGCCCCAGCATTTT
15	TRBV5-1	.	.	TRBJ2-7	CASSWDGGRNYEQYF	TGCGCCAGCAGCTGGGATGGGGGGCGGAATTACGAGCAGTACTTC
16	TRBV6-5	.	TRBD1	TRBJ1-1	CASSYDRGRLNTEAFF	TGTGCCAGCAGTTACGACAGGGGGCGTTTGAACACTGAAGCTTTCTTT
13	TRBV2	few	.	TRBJ2-2	CASRVLETGELFF	TGTGCCAGCAGGGTCTTAGAAACCGGGGAGCTGTTTTTT
16	TRBV24-1	.	.	TRBJ1-5	CATSDLRGGWGQPQHF	TGTGCCACCAGTGATTTAAGGGGAGGGTGGGGTCAGCCCCAGCATTTT
12	TRBV12-3/TRBV12-4	.	.	TRBJ2-7	CASSLETSEQYF	TGTGCCAGCAGTCTCGAGACTAGCGAGCAGTACTTC
13	TRBV15	.	.	TRBJ1-2	CATSRGQNPRYTF	TGTGCCACCAGCAGAGGACAGAACCCTCGCTACACCTTC
15	TRBV23-1	once	TRBD1	TRBJ1-2	CASSQSEGAHHGYTF	TGCGCCAGCAGTCAATCGGAGGGGGCGCATCATGGCTACACCTTC
12	TRBV6-5	once	.	TRBJ2-5	CARWDTQETQYF	TGTGCCCGCTGGGACACCCAAGAGACCCAGTACTTC
16	TRBV6-5	.	TRBD1	TRBJ1-2	CASSYDGTGGHYGYTF	TGTGCCAGCAGTTACGACGGGACAGGGGGCCACTATGGCTACACCTTC